The clone carrying this T cell receptor (beta chain) was seen a handful of times. Its antigen is still unknown. Trimming cost V 3 bases and J 1 base, with 16 bases left between them. This CDR3 has 15 residues. Germline V gives CDR1 GTSNPN, CDR2 SVGIG (reference sequence). Unique molecular identifiers were present on the cDNA, and a universal primer site came from template switching. TCRdb analysed the 5' RACE reads with MiXCR anew, one entry per CDR3 protein. The sample consists of fewer than 550,000 distinct CDR3 sequences, roughly an eighth of them appearing once. The data were obtained in a study of identical twins. The study, taken as a whole, reports: Rather than following the same donors, the conclusions depended on cross-sectional statistical analysis. Reduced insertions were recorded for abundant cord blood beta clonotypes, with no such pattern in memory repertoires.

Healthy Caucasians supplied all donations. The same specimen was also included in a second study, on yellow fever vaccine responses in identical twins.

This TCR was sampled from a woman aged 18-29 years in good health. The V gene is TRBV30, the J gene TRBJ2-7; D may match TRBD1 or TRBD2 (5 bases each). Specimen: CD4+ T cells sorted from blood. The CDR3 region is CAWSSNLWGSYEQYF. In DNA form, the CDR3 reads TGTGCCTGGAGCTCGAATCTCTGGGGGTCCTACGAGCAGTACTTC.